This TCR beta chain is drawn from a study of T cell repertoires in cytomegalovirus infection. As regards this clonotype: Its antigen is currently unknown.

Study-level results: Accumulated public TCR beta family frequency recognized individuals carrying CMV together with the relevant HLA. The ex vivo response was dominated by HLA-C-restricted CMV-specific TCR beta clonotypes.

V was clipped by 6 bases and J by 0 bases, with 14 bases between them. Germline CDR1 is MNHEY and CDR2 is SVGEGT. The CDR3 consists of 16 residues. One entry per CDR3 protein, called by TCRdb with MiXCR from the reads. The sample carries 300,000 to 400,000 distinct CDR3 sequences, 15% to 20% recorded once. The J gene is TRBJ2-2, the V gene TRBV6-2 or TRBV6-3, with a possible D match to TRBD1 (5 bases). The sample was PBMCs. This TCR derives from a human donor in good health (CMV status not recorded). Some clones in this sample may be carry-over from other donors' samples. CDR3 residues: CASSSLWGANTGELFF. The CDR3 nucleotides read TGTGCCAGCAGCTCACTATGGGGCGCGAACACCGGGGAGCTGTTTTTT.